The 9 T cell receptor beta chains given below trace back to one sample, sequenced in a study of blood T cell repertoires in COVID-19. Data came from immunoSEQ multiplex PCR; TCRdb stores just in-frame clones and leaves some out. The sample has around 160,000 clones; roughly 80% are singletons. What was sequenced was peripheral blood. The source is a human donor with acute or convalescent COVID-19. The donor label of this sample is uncertain.

CDR3 in amino acids: CASSQEWGLGTTGANVLTF. The CDR3 DNA is TGCGCCAGCAGCCAAGAGTGGGGACTAGGGACTACTGGGGCCAACGTCCTGACTTTC. The rearrangement joins TRBV4-1 to TRBJ2-6, with 8 bases lining up with TRBD2. V was pared by 0 bases and J by 2 bases, with 9 bases of the junction left unmatched. CDR3 length: 19 residues. The V gene's germline CDR1 is MGHRA and CDR2 YSYEKL.

The sample holds one count of this clone. The rearrangement joins TRBV6-5 to TRBJ2-7; 8 bases fit TRBD2. The J segment lost 4 bases and the V segment lost 5 bases, leaving 10 bases of the junction unmatched. CDR1 and CDR2 (germline): MNHEY, SVGAGI. The CDR3 has 15 amino acids. This CDR3 reads CASSPTRGGRYEQYF. The CDR3 DNA sequence: TGTGCCAGCAGTCCAACCCGGGGGGGTAGATACGAGCAGTACTTC.

The chain uses TRBV11-1 and TRBJ2-1; weak D call: TRBD1 (5 bases). Trimming removed 1 base at V and 1 base at J, with 11 bases between. The CDR3 covers 16 residues. The V gene's germline CDR1 is SGHAT and CDR2 FQDESV (reference sequence). The chain's CDR3 is CASSLEETVSYNEQFF. Here the CDR3 DNA reads TGTGCCAGCAGCTTAGAGGAGACAGTGTCCTACAATGAGCAGTTCTTC.

The chain carries TRBV9 and TRBJ1-2; D unclear. This CDR3 comprises 14 residues. V was clipped by 0 bases and J by 2 bases, with 8 bases between them. CDR1 SGDLS and CDR2 YYNGEE come from the germline V gene. DNA for the CDR3: TGTGCCAGCAGCGTAGCGAGGATGAACTATGGCTACACCTTC. It codes for CASSVARMNYGYTF.

This sequence joins TRBV27 and TRBJ1-6, with D possibly being TRBD1 (5 bases). Trimming stripped 6 bases from V and 7 bases from J, with 13 bases between. CDR3 length: 14 residues. The germline V gene encodes CDR1 MNHEY and CDR2 SMNVEV (reference sequence). The CDR3 DNA reads as TGTGCCAGCAGCCGCGGGACTGGAAATTCACCCCTCCACTTT. Its translation: CASSRGTGNSPLHF.

The chain is built from TRBV27 and TRBJ2-7; possibly TRBD1 for D (6 bases). V lost 0 bases and J 2 bases, leaving 11 bases between the germline ends. Germline assignment: CDR1 MNHEY and CDR2 SMNVEV (reference sequence). This CDR3 spans 15 amino acids. In DNA form, the CDR3 reads TGTGCCAGCAGTTTATCCCTCAGGGGCCCCTACGAGCAGTACTTC. Translation gives CASSLSLRGPYEQYF.

The chain links TRBV5-6 to TRBJ2-1, with 10 bases fitting TRBD1. CDR3 length: 15 residues. The V gene's germline CDR1 is SGHDT and CDR2 YYEEEE. The V segment lost 5 bases and the J segment 7 bases; nucleotides outside the gene matches: 9. CDR3 nucleotide sequence: TGTGCCAGCAGTCCTGAGACAGGGGGCTATAATGAGCAGTTCTTC. Translation: CASSPETGGYNEQFF.

V usage is TRBV6-5 and J usage is TRBJ1-2; TRBD1 matches at 7 bases. Per the germline V gene, CDR1 is MNHEY and CDR2 is SVGAGI. The CDR3 extends over 13 amino acids. V dropped 11 bases and J dropped 5; count of bases not matched to a gene: 11. The CDR3 loop reads CAGRDSSFYGYTF. The CDR3 DNA sequence: TGTGCCGGACGGGACAGCAGTTTTTATGGCTACACCTTC.

The V and J genes are TRBV5-6 and TRBJ1-2, with D possibly matching TRBD1 (6 bases). The length of the CDR3 is 12 residues. The V and J ends lost 3 bases and 7 bases respectively, with 10 bases between them. CDR1 is SGHDT and CDR2 is YYEEEE in the germline V gene. In DNA, the CDR3 is TGTGCCAGCAGCTCAGGGGATCTTGGCTACACCTTC. Translated: CASSSGDLGYTF.